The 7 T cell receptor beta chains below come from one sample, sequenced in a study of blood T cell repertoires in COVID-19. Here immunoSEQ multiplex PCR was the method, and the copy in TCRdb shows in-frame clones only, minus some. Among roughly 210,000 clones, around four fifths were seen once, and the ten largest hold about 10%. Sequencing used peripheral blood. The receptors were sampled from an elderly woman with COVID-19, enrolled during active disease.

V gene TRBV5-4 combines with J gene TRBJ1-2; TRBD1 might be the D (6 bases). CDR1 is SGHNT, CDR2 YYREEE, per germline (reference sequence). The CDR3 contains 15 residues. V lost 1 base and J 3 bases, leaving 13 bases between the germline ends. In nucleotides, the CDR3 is TGTGCCAGCAGCTTGTCTGCAGGGGCCGACTATGGCTACACCTTC. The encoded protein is CASSLSAGADYGYTF.

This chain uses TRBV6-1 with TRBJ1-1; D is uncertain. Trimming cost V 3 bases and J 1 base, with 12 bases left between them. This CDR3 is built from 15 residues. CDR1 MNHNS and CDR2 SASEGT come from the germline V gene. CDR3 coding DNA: TGTGCCAGCAGTGAGCTACCGGGTCGGAACACTGAAGCTTTCTTT. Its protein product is CASSELPGRNTEAFF.

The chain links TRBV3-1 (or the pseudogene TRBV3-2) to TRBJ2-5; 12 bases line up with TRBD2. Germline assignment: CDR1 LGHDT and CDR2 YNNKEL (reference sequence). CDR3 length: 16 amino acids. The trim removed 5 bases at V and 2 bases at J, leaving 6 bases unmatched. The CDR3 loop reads CASSTRTSGVQETQYF. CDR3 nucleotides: TGTGCCAGCAGCACCCGGACTAGCGGGGTGCAAGAGACCCAGTACTTC.

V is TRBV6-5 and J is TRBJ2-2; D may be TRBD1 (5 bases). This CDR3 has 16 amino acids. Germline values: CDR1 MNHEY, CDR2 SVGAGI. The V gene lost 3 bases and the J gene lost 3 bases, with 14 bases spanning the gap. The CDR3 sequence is CASSYSLTRDTGELFF. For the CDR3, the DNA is TGTGCCAGCAGTTATAGCCTAACCAGGGACACCGGGGAGCTGTTTTTT.

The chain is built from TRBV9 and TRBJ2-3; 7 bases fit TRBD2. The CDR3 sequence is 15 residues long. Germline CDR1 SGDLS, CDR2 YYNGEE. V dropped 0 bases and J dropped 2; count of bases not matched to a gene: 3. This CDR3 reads CASSVGRGVTDTQYF. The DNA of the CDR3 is TGTGCCAGCAGCGTAGGCCGGGGGGTCACAGATACGCAGTATTTT.

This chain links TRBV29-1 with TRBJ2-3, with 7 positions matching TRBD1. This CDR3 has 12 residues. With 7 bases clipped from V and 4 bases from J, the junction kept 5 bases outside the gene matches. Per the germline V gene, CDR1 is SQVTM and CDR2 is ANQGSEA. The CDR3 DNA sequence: TGCAGCGCCAAGCAGGGGGCAGATACGCAGTATTTT. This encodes CSAKQGADTQYF.

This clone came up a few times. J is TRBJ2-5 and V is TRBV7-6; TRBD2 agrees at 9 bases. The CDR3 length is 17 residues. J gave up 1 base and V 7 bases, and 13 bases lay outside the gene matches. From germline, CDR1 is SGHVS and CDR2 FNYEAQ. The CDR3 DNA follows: TGTGCCAGCACCTTCGGGATCGGCGGGGGGGTCCAAGAGACCCAGTACTTC. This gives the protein CASTFGIGGGVQETQYF.